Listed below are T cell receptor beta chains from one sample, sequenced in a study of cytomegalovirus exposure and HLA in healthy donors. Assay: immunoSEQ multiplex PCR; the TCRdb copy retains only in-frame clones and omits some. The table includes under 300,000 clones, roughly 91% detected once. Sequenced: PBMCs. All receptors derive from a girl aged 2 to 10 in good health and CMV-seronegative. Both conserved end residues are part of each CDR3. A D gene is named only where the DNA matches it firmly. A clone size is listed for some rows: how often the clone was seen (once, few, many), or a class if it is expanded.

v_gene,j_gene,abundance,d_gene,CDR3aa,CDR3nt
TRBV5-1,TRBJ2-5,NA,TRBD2,CASSLNLGEGQETQYF,TGCGCCAGCAGCTTGAACTTGGGGGAGGGCCAAGAGACCCAGTACTTC
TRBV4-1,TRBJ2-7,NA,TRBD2,CASSSGSSYEQYF,TGCGCCAGCAGTAGCGGGAGCTCCTACGAGCAGTACTTC
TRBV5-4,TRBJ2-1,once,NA,CASSLAVSSYNEQFF,TGTGCCAGCAGCTTGGCGGTAAGCTCCTACAATGAGCAGTTCTTC
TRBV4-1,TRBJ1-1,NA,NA,CASSQGSNTEAFF,TGCGCCAGCAGCCAGGGCTCGAACACTGAAGCTTTCTTT
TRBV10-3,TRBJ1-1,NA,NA,CAISDRQGNTEAFF,TGTGCCATCAGTGACCGGCAGGGGAACACTGAAGCTTTCTTT
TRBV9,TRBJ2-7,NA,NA,CASSVGTQSYEQYF,TGTGCCAGCAGCGTCGGGACTCAGTCGTACGAGCAGTACTTC
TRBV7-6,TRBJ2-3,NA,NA,CASSSQGSGTDTQYF,TGTGCCAGCAGCTCGCAGGGATCGGGCACAGATACGCAGTATTTT
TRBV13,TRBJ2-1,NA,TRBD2,CASSPPRLAGNNEQFF,TGTGCCAGCAGCCCCCCTCGACTAGCGGGGAACAATGAGCAGTTCTTC
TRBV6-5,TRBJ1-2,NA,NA,CASSPREGLPGGYTF,TGTGCCAGCAGTCCAAGGGAGGGGCTCCCGGGTGGCTACACCTTC
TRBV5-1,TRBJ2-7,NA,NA,CASSSGVLYEQYF,TGCGCCAGCAGCTCAGGGGTACTCTACGAGCAGTACTTC
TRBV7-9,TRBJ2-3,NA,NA,CASSAGTSVSTDTQYF,TGTGCCAGCAGCGCCGGGACTTCGGTCAGCACAGATACGCAGTATTTT
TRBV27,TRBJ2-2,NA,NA,CASSFGGTGGELFF,TGTGCCAGCAGTTTCGGCGGGACGGGCGGGGAGCTGTTTTTT
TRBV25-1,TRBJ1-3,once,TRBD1,CASRDRGNTIYF,TGTGCCAGCCGGGACAGGGGAAACACCATATATTTT
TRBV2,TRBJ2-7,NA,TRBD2,CASRGGNDEQYF,TGTGCCAGCAGGGGAGGGAACGACGAGCAGTACTTC
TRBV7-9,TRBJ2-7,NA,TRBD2,CASSPSGRMNEQYF,TGTGCCAGCAGCCCCAGCGGGAGGATGAACGAGCAGTACTTC
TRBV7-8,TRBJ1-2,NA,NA,CASSLGGANYGYTF,TGTGCCAGCAGCCTTGGTGGGGCAAACTATGGCTACACCTTC
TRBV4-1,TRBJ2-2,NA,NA,CASTREVTGELFF,TGCGCCAGCACACGAGAGGTAACCGGGGAGCTGTTTTTT
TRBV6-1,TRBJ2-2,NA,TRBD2,CASSVQGGTGELFF,TGTGCCAGCTCGGTGCAGGGAGGGACCGGGGAGCTGTTTTTT
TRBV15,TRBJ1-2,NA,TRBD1,CATSRDLRQGDGYTF,TGTGCCACCAGCAGAGATCTCAGACAGGGCGACGGCTACACCTTC
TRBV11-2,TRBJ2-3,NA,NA,CASSYGRGDTQYF,TGTGCCAGCAGCTACGGGAGAGGAGATACGCAGTATTTT
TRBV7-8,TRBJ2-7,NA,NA,CASSLDSPYEQYF,TGTGCCAGCAGCTTAGACAGCCCCTACGAGCAGTACTTC
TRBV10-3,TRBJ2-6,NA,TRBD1,CAISEQGIGANVLTF,TGTGCCATCAGTGAACAGGGGATCGGGGCCAACGTCCTGACTTTC
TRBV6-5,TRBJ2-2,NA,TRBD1,CASSRGTGGSGELFF,TGTGCCAGCAGCCGAGGGACAGGGGGCTCTGGGGAGCTGTTTTTT
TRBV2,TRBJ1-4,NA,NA,CASSSTGLTNEKLFF,TGTGCCAGCAGTTCCACAGGGCTAACTAATGAAAAACTGTTTTTT
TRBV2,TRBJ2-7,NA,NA,CASRSEGGSYEQYF,TGTGCCAGCAGATCAGAAGGGGGCTCCTACGAGCAGTACTTC
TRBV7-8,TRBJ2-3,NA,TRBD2,CASSLRLATSTDTQYF,TGTGCCAGCAGCCTCCGACTAGCGACTAGCACAGATACGCAGTATTTT
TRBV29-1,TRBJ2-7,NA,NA,CSVAKTGRYEQYF,TGCAGCGTTGCTAAAACAGGGCGCTACGAGCAGTACTTC
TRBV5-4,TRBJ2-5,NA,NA,CASSPGDVQETQYF,TGTGCCAGCAGCCCCGGGGATGTTCAAGAGACCCAGTACTTC
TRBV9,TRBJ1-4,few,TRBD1,CASSGRQGANEKLFF,TGTGCCAGCAGCGGGAGACAGGGCGCTAATGAAAAACTGTTTTTT
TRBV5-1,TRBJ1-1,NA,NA,CASAPVLRHDTEAFF,TGCGCCAGCGCCCCGGTCCTTAGACACGACACTGAAGCTTTCTTT
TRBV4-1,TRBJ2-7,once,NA,CASSRVLQGGNEQYF,TGCGCCAGCAGCCGCGTACTGCAGGGGGGCAACGAGCAGTACTTC
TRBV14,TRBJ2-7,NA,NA,CASSPSSYEQYF,TGTGCCAGCAGCCCGTCCTCCTACGAGCAGTACTTC
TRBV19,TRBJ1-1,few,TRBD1,CASAGGQTMNTEAFF,TGTGCCAGTGCCGGGGGACAGACTATGAACACTGAAGCTTTCTTT
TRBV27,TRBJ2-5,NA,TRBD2,CASSLSGRGYQETQYF,TGTGCCAGCAGTTTATCGGGGCGGGGGTACCAAGAGACCCAGTACTTC
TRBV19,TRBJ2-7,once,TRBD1,CASSIGTEAYEQYF,TGTGCCAGTAGTATTGGGACAGAAGCCTACGAGCAGTACTTC
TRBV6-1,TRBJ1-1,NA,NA,CASSAAPGNTEAFF,TGTGCCAGCAGTGCCGCCCCGGGGAACACTGAAGCTTTCTTT
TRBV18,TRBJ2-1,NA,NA,CASSPLSGSYNEQFF,TGTGCCAGCTCACCACTAAGCGGGTCTTACAATGAGCAGTTCTTC
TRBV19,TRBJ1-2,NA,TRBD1,CASSFAGRGLFYGYTF,TGTGCCAGTAGTTTCGCCGGCAGGGGGCTTTTCTATGGCTACACCTTC
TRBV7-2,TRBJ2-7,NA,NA,CASSLAHLGGEQYF,TGTGCCAGCAGCTTAGCCCATCTAGGAGGCGAGCAGTACTTC
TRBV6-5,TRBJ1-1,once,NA,CASRAGVRNTEAFF,TGTGCCAGCAGGGCCGGGGTGCGGAACACTGAAGCTTTCTTT
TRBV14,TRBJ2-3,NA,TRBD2,CASSQTERGRTDTQYF,TGTGCCAGCAGCCAAACGGAGCGGGGACGCACAGATACGCAGTATTTT
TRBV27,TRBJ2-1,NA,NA,CASSSGQGGGYNEQFF,TGTGCCAGCAGTTCCGGACAGGGAGGGGGGTACAATGAGCAGTTCTTC
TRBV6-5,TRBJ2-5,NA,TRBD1,CASTGQGGETQYF,TGTGCCAGCACCGGACAGGGGGGGGAGACCCAGTACTTC
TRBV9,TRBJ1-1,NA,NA,CASSVGGDLNTEAFF,TGTGCCAGCAGCGTGGGGGGGGACTTGAACACTGAAGCTTTCTTT
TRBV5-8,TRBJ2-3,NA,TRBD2,CASSSPGLADTQYF,TGTGCCAGCAGCTCCCCGGGACTAGCGGATACGCAGTATTTT
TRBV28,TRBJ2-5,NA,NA,CAGSLRGSGAQYF,TGTGCCGGGTCCCTTAGAGGGTCAGGGGCCCAGTACTTC
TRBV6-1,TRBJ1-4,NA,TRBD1,CASNTGVSNEKLFF,TGTGCCAGCAATACAGGGGTTTCTAATGAAAAACTGTTTTTT
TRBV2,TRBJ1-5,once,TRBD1,CASSETGDLSTQHF,TGTGCCAGCAGTGAAACAGGGGATTTATCGACCCAGCATTTT
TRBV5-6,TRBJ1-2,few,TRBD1,CASSFGTGAVYGYTF,TGTGCCAGCAGCTTCGGGACAGGGGCCGTCTATGGCTACACCTTC
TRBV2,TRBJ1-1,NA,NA,CASRFGGATEAFF,TGTGCCAGCAGGTTTGGAGGGGCGACTGAAGCTTTCTTT
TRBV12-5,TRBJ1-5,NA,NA,CASSPHSNQPQHF,TGTGCTAGTTCCCCACATAGCAATCAGCCCCAGCATTTT
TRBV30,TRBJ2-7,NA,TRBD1,CAWETGAPSYEQYF,TGTGCCTGGGAGACAGGGGCCCCCAGCTACGAGCAGTACTTC
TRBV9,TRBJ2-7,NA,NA,CASSPETGEGYEQYF,TGTGCCAGCAGCCCAGAGACAGGGGAGGGATACGAGCAGTACTTC
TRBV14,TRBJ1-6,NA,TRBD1,CASSPGTGRYNSPLHF,TGTGCCAGCAGCCCCGGGACAGGACGCTATAATTCACCCCTCCACTTT
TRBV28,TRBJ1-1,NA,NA,CASIQRSPLNTEAFF,TGTGCCAGCATCCAACGGTCGCCTTTGAACACTGAAGCTTTCTTT